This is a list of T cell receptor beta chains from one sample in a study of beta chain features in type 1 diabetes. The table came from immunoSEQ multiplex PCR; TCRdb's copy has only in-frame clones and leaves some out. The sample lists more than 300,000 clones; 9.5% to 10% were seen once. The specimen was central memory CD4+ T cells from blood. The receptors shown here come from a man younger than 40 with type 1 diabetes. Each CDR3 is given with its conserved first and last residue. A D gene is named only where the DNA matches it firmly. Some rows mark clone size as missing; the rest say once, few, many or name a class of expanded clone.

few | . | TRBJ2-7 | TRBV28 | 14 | CASSLGQGPYEQYF | TGTGCCAGCAGTTTAGGGCAGGGCCCCTACGAGCAGTACTTC
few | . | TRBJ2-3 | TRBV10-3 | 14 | CATQAGSGPDTQYF | TGTGCCACACAGGCTGGTTCCGGACCCGATACGCAGTATTTT
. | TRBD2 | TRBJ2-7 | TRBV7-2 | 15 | CASSPEPGGAYEQYF | TGTGCCAGCAGCCCTGAACCGGGGGGAGCCTACGAGCAGTACTTC
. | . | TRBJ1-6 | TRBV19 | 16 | CASSYTWTEDNSPLHF | TGTGCCAGTAGTTATACTTGGACAGAAGATAATTCACCCCTCCACTTT
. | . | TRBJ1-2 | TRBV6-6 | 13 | CASTPWGEHGYTF | TGTGCCAGCACCCCTTGGGGGGAGCATGGCTACACCTTC
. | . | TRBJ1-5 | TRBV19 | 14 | CASSMYSSNQPQHF | TGTGCCAGTAGTATGTATTCCAGCAATCAGCCCCAGCATTTT
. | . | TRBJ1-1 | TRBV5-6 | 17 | CASSLIGIGVMNTEAFF | TGTGCCAGCAGCTTGATTGGAATTGGGGTCATGAACACTGAAGCTTTCTTT
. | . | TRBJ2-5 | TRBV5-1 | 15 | CASSLGTGDVETQYF | TGCGCCAGCAGCTTGGGGACCGGGGACGTGGAGACCCAGTACTTC
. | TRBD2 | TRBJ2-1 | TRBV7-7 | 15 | CASSLTSGGGNEQFF | TGTGCTAGCAGCCTGACTAGCGGGGGGGGCAATGAGCAGTTCTTC
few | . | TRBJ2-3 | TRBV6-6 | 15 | CASSSKGPWGDTQYF | TGTGCCAGCAGTTCCAAGGGACCCTGGGGAGATACGCAGTATTTT
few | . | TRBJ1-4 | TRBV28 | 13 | CASTRSHNEKLFF | TGTGCCAGCACCCGCTCGCATAATGAAAAACTGTTTTTT
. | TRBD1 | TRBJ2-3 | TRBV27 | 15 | CASSPWDRFTDTQYF | TGTGCCAGCAGTCCCTGGGACAGGTTCACAGATACGCAGTATTTT
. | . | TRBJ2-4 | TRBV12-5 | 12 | CASALEGNIQYF | TGTGCTAGTGCCTTAGAAGGGAACATTCAGTACTTC
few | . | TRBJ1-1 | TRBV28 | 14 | CASIPGGDLTEAFF | TGTGCCAGCATCCCGGGGGGGGACTTGACTGAAGCTTTCTTT
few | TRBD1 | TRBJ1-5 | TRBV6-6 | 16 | CASSYVPGTGRQPQHF | TGTGCCAGCAGTTATGTTCCCGGGACAGGGAGACAGCCCCAGCATTTT
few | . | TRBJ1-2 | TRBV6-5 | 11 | CASSTSEGYTF | TGTGCCAGCAGTACCTCCGAGGGCTACACCTTC
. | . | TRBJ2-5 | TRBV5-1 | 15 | CASSLGGSSQETQYF | TGCGCCAGCAGCTTGGGGGGTAGCAGCCAAGAGACCCAGTACTTC
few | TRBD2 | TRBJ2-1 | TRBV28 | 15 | CASSSSGRSHNEQFF | TGTGCCAGCAGCTCTAGCGGGAGGAGCCACAATGAGCAGTTCTTC
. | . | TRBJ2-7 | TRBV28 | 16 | CASSFRTDSSSYEQYF | TGTGCCAGCAGTTTTCGCACAGACTCTAGCTCCTACGAGCAGTACTTC
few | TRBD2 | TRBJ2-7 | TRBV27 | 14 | CASGLAGPTYEQYF | TGTGCCAGCGGACTAGCGGGGCCCACCTACGAGCAGTACTTC
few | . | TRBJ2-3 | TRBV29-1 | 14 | CSVITLTNTDTQYF | TGCAGCGTTATCACTTTGACGAACACAGATACGCAGTATTTT
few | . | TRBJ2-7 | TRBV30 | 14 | CAWSVPGYRDEQYF | TGTGCCTGGAGTGTACCAGGGTATCGCGACGAGCAGTACTTC
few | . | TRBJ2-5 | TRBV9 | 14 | CASSGPDPAETQYF | TGTGCCAGCAGCGGACCCGACCCCGCAGAGACCCAGTACTTC
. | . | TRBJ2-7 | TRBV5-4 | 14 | CASSLQGSTYEQYF | TGTGCCAGCAGCTTGCAGGGGTCGACCTACGAGCAGTACTTC
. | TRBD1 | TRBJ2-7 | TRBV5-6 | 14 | CASSSDRGSYEQYF | TGTGCCAGCAGCTCGGACAGGGGCTCGTACGAGCAGTACTTC
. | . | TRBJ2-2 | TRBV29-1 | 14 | CSVSRELNTGELFF | TGCAGCGTATCCCGGGAGCTAAACACCGGGGAGCTGTTTTTT
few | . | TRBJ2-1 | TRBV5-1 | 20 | CASSLELLGGSYGSYNEQFF | TGCGCCAGCAGCTTGGAATTACTAGGGGGGAGTTATGGGTCCTACAATGAGCAGTTCTTC
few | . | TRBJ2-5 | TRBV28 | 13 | CASSLEGEETQYF | TGTGCCAGCAGTCTCGAGGGGGAGGAGACCCAGTACTTC
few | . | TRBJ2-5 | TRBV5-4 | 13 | CASSSARGETQYF | TGTGCCAGCAGCTCCGCTCGGGGGGAGACCCAGTACTTC
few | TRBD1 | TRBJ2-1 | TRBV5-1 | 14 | CASSFQAGGNEQFF | TGCGCCAGCAGCTTTCAGGCAGGGGGCAATGAGCAGTTCTTC
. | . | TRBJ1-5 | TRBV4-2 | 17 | CASSQEVGSRNNQPQHF | TGTGCCAGCAGCCAAGAGGTAGGGAGCCGTAACAATCAGCCCCAGCATTTT
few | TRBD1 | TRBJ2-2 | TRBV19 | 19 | CASSINSRQGSGRTGELFF | TGTGCCAGTAGTATCAATTCGAGACAGGGCAGCGGTCGCACCGGGGAGCTGTTTTTT
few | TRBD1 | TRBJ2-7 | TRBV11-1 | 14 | CASSLDRESYEQYF | TGTGCCAGCAGCTTGGACAGGGAATCCTACGAGCAGTACTTC
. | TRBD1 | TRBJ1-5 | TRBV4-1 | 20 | CASSKGSLQGPVYSNQPQHF | TGCGCCAGCAGCAAAGGTAGTCTACAGGGGCCAGTATATAGCAATCAGCCCCAGCATTTT
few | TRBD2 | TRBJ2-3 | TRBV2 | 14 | CASRLAGHTDTQYF | TGTGCCAGCCGACTAGCGGGACACACAGATACGCAGTATTTT
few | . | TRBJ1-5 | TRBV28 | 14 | CASSLSGGDQPQHF | TGTGCCAGCAGTTTATCGGGAGGGGACCAGCCCCAGCATTTT
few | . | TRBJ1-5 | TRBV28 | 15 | CASSLGGHRNQPQHF | TGTGCCAGCAGTTTAGGGGGCCATCGCAATCAGCCCCAGCATTTT
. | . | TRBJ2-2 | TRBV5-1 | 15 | CASSRGTAGTGELFF | TGCGCCAGCAGCCGCGGGACAGCGGGCACCGGGGAGCTGTTTTTT
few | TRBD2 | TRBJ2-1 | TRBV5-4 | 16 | CASSFYSGRGNNEQFF | TGTGCCAGCAGCTTCTACAGCGGGAGGGGGAACAATGAGCAGTTCTTC
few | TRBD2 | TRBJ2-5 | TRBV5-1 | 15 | CASSLLAGGEETQYF | TGCGCCAGCAGCTTACTAGCGGGAGGGGAGGAGACCCAGTACTTC
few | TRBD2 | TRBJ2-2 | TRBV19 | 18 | CASMLRTSGTVNTGELFF | TGTGCCAGTATGCTAAGGACTAGCGGGACTGTGAACACCGGGGAGCTGTTTTTT
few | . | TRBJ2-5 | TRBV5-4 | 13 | CASSLWTEETQYF | TGTGCCAGCAGCCTTTGGACAGAAGAGACCCAGTACTTC
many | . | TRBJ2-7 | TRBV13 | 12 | CASSPGRTGQYF | TGTGCCAGCAGCCCCGGACGTACCGGGCAGTACTTC
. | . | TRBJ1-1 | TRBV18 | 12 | CASSPSQRGAFF | TGTGCCAGCTCACCTTCGCAGCGAGGGGCTTTCTTT
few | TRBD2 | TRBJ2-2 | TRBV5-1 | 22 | CASRSTPSPRRLAGANTGELFF | TGCGCCAGCAGAAGTACCCCCTCTCCCCGGCGATTAGCGGGGGCGAACACCGGGGAGCTGTTTTTT
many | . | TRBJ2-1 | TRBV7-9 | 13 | CASSSGGGNEQFF | TGTGCCAGCAGCTCCGGTGGGGGGAATGAGCAGTTCTTC
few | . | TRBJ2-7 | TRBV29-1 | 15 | CSVVKDSDRQYEQYF | TGCAGCGTTGTAAAGGATTCGGACAGACAATACGAGCAGTACTTC
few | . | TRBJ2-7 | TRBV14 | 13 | CASSQELRGEQYF | TGTGCCAGCAGCCAAGAACTGCGGGGCGAGCAGTACTTC
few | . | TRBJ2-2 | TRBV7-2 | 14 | CASSLGRPTGELFF | TGTGCCAGCAGCTTAGGCAGACCCACCGGGGAGCTGTTTTTT
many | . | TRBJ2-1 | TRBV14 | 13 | CASRQGIYNEQFF | TGTGCCAGCAGACAGGGTATCTACAATGAGCAGTTCTTC
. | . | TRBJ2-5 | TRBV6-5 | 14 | CASSYRGFQETQYF | TGTGCCAGCAGTTATCGGGGATTCCAAGAGACCCAGTACTTC
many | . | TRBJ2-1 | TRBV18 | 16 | CASSPDEMGPYNEQFF | TGTGCCAGCTCCCCCGACGAAATGGGCCCCTACAATGAGCAGTTCTTC
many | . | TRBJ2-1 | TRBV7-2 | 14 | CASSFTGRWNEQFF | TGTGCCAGCAGCTTTACAGGGCGCTGGAATGAGCAGTTCTTC
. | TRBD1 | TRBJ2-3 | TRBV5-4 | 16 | CASSLGGQGRTDTQYF | TGTGCCAGCAGCTTGGGGGGACAGGGGCGCACAGATACGCAGTATTTT
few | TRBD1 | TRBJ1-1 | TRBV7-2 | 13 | CASSPDRGRWAFF | TGTGCCAGCAGCCCCGACAGGGGTAGGTGGGCTTTCTTT
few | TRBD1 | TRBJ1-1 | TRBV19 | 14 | CASSIMTGTTEAFF | TGTGCCAGTAGTATTATGACAGGGACCACTGAAGCTTTCTTT
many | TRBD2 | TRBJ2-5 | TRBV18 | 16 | CASSPEAGLRGETQYF | TGTGCCAGCTCACCGGAAGCGGGGCTAAGGGGAGAGACCCAGTACTTC
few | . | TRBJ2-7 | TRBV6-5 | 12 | CASGRSAYEQYF | TGTGCCAGCGGCAGGTCAGCTTACGAGCAGTACTTC
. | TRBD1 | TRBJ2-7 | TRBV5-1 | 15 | CASSRTGGPNYEQYF | TGCGCCAGCAGCCGGACAGGGGGCCCTAACTACGAGCAGTACTTC